The 23 T cell receptor beta chains in this list originate from one sample, sequenced in a study of T-cell memory formation after mild COVID-19. TCRdb re-derived calls from the 5' RACE reads in MiXCR, one entry per CDR3 protein. The sample carries around 430,000 distinct CDR3 sequences, approximately 15% recorded once. Sample: PBMCs or a T cell subset sorted from them (not recorded which). The receptors come from a man between 18 and 35 years old who had mild COVID-19 (a few samples of this study predate the infection). Cell type and time point are not known.

This clonotype has only a few counts. The chain joins TRBV15 to TRBJ1-2, with 7 bases fitting TRBD1. The germline V gene encodes CDR1 LNHNV and CDR2 YYDKDF (reference sequence). The CDR3 is 14 amino acids. Trimming removed 3 bases from V and 10 bases from J; junction bases left unmatched: 11. The CDR3 DNA is TGTGCCACCAGCAGCAAAGTTTTAGGGACAGACTACACCTTC. Translating it yields CATSSKVLGTDYTF.

The chain is built from TRBV7-3 and TRBJ1-1; D is ambiguous. Per the germline V gene, CDR1 is SGHTA and CDR2 is FQGTGA. The CDR3 has 12 residues. The V end was cut by 5 bases, the J end by 4 bases, with 8 bases between. CDR3 DNA sequence: TGTGCCAGCAGCGTCGACGGCACTGAAGCTTTCTTT. Amino acids: CASSVDGTEAFF. Full variable domain (rest looked up from reference TRBV7-3 and TRBJ1-1): GAGVSQTPSNKVTEKGKYVELRCDPISGHTALYWYRQSLGQGPEFLIYFQGTGAADDSGLPNDRFFAVRPEGSVSTLKIQRTERGDSAVYLCASSVDGTEAFFGQGTRLTVV.

The chain uses TRBV12-3 or TRBV12-4 and TRBJ1-3, with D perhaps matching TRBD1 (6 bases). The CDR3 has 15 residues. V dropped 6 bases and J dropped 8 bases, with 20 bases sitting between them. In nucleotides, the CDR3 is TGTGCCAGCAGCCATCCCCGAACAGGGAGGGACACCATATATTTT. It specifies CASSHPRTGRDTIYF.

This chain links TRBV6-4 with TRBJ2-3; TRBD2 matches 9 bases. CDR1 is MRHNA and CDR2 is SNTAGT in the germline V gene. V dropped 4 bases and J dropped 1; count of bases not matched to a gene: 3. This CDR3 has 15 residues. The CDR3 is CASSVQRGGTDTQYF. The CDR3, as DNA: TGTGCCAGCAGTGTCCAGCGGGGGGGCACAGATACGCAGTATTTT.

This clonotype showed up just a few times. This rearrangement joins TRBV4-1 to TRBJ1-5; D unresolved. Germline CDR1 reads MGHRA; CDR2 reads YSYEKL. CDR3 length equals 14 residues. Trimming took off 4 bases at V and 7 bases at J, with 14 bases between the two ends. The chain's CDR3 is CASSPWTRPQPQHF. In DNA, the CDR3 is TGCGCCAGCAGCCCCTGGACCCGACCCCAGCCCCAGCATTTT.

This clonotype was seen more than once but under ten times. The genes are TRBV29-1 and TRBJ2-1, with 8 positions matching TRBD1. The germline CDR1 and CDR2 sequences are SQVTM and ANQGSEA. This CDR3 is built from 15 residues. The junction had 11 bases not matched to a gene; V was cut back by 5 bases and J by 5 bases. CDR3 coding DNA: TGCAGCGTTCGACCGGACAGGGATGGGGACAATGAGCAGTTCTTC. It translates to CSVRPDRDGDNEQFF.

The chain recombines TRBV7-2 with TRBJ2-5; D is possibly TRBD2 (7 bases). Trimming removed 5 bases at V and 4 bases at J, with 20 bases between. The CDR3 is 16 residues long. The germline V gene encodes CDR1 SGHTA and CDR2 FQGNSA. The CDR3 DNA sequence: TGTGCCAGCAGCCTCTGGGTGGGGGGGCAGCGAGAGACCCAGTACTTC. Translation gives CASSLWVGGQRETQYF.

This clonotype was seen only once. The chain couples TRBV25-1 to TRBJ1-2; TRBD1 might be the D (5 bases). Trimming removed 8 bases from V and 3 bases from J, with 10 bases in between. Germline assignment: CDR1 MGHDK and CDR2 SYGVNS. The CDR3 totals 12 residues. CDR3 protein: CASHGADYGYTF. DNA for the CDR3: TGTGCCAGCCACGGGGCGGACTATGGCTACACCTTC.

This clonotype appeared a few times. The chain uses TRBV15 and TRBJ2-1; D gene unclear. CDR3 length equals 13 residues. Germline assignment: CDR1 LNHNV and CDR2 YYDKDF (reference sequence). The V end was cut by 1 base, the J end by 9 bases, with 10 bases between. CDR3 bases: TGTGCCACCAGCAGAGTCGGAATCTTTGAGCAGTTCTTC. It encodes CATSRVGIFEQFF.

This clonotype was seen a handful of times. This rearrangement joins TRBV7-2 to TRBJ2-3; TRBD2 might be the D (6 bases). Germline assignment: CDR1 SGHTA and CDR2 FQGNSA. The CDR3 covers 13 residues. V was trimmed by 5 bases and J by 5 bases, leaving 11 bases between them. CDR3 in DNA: TGTGCCAGCAGCGGCGGGGAGAGAGATACGCAGTATTTT. The encoded protein is CASSGGERDTQYF.

The table lists this clonotype with a few counts. The V gene is TRBV4-1, the J gene TRBJ2-5; D remains ambiguous. The CDR3 runs to 14 residues. V lost 5 bases to trimming and J lost 5 bases, with 15 bases between them. Germline CDR1 and CDR2: MGHRA and YSYEKL. The CDR3 loop is CASSRGLGSETQYF. The CDR3 DNA follows: TGCGCCAGCAGCAGAGGCCTTGGTAGTGAGACCCAGTACTTC.

The rearrangement links TRBV24-1 to TRBJ2-1; the D gene is possibly TRBD1 (7 bases). V was shortened by 4 bases and J by 7 bases, with 16 bases between the two germline ends. The CDR3 spans 15 residues. The V gene's germline CDR1 is KGHDR and CDR2 SFDVKD. The CDR3 DNA follows: TGTGCCACCAGTGACCCAAACAGGGGAGGAAATGAGCAGTTCTTC. Translation: CATSDPNRGGNEQFF.

This clonotype occurred a few times. The CDR3 region has the DNA TGTGCCAGCAGCTTAGACTACTACGAGCAGTACGTC. Protein sequence: CASSLDYYEQYV. The chain carries TRBV7-9 and TRBJ2-7, with no clear D. The CDR3 length is 12 residues. Trimming removed 1 base at V and 3 bases at J, with 4 bases between. Germline CDR1 reads SEHNR; CDR2 reads FQNEAQ (reference sequence).

Only a few counts were recorded for this clonotype. This chain connects TRBV7-8 to TRBJ1-1; no clear D gene. V lost 5 bases to trimming and J lost 1 base, with 11 bases between them. Germline V lookup: CDR1 SGHVS, CDR2 FQNEAQ. The CDR3 has 14 residues. The CDR3, as DNA: TGTGCCAGCAGCGGGTACTATACGAACACTGAAGCTTTCTTT. The encoded protein is CASSGYYTNTEAFF.

The chain employs TRBV5-1 and TRBJ2-2, with D perhaps matching TRBD1 (6 bases). The CDR3 is made up of 17 amino acids. Germline CDR1 is SGHRS and CDR2 is YFSETQ. The V gene lost 4 bases and the J gene lost 1 base, with 17 bases spanning the gap. CDR3: CASSQDPGVRNTGELFF. The CDR3 region has the DNA TGCGCCAGCAGCCAAGACCCAGGGGTCAGGAACACCGGGGAGCTGTTTTTT.

This clonotype was observed a few times. The chain has TRBV6-5 and TRBJ1-6, with D possibly being TRBD1 (5 bases). With 6 bases removed from V and 11 bases from J, the gap between germline ends came to 20 bases. The CDR3 is 15 amino acids. From germline, CDR1 is MNHEY and CDR2 SVGAGI. The CDR3 nucleotides read TGTGCCAGCAGCCGTTCGACAGTGAGGACCACACCCCTCCACTTT. Amino acids: CASSRSTVRTTPLHF.

The table lists this clonotype with a few counts. V usage is TRBV11-2 and J usage is TRBJ1-2; 7 positions agree with TRBD1. The length of the CDR3 is 14 residues. The V gene end was trimmed by 5 bases and the J gene end by 9 bases; junction bases not matched to a gene: 12. Germline values: CDR1 SGHAT, CDR2 FQNNGV. CDR3 sequence reads: CASSQVGQSQSYTF. Here the CDR3 DNA reads TGTGCCAGCAGCCAGGTGGGACAGTCGCAAAGCTACACCTTC.

This clonotype was picked up a small number of times. This chain links TRBV6-1 with TRBJ1-5; no clear D gene. The CDR3 loop spans 14 amino acids. V lost 4 bases, J lost 6 bases, and 13 bases lay in between. In germline, CDR1 is MNHNS, CDR2 SASEGT. The DNA of the CDR3 is TGTGCCAGCAGTGGGTTGGGGTTGGCTCAGCCCCAGCATTTT. Residues: CASSGLGLAQPQHF.

This chain links TRBV6-2 or TRBV6-3 with TRBJ2-1; 8 bases match TRBD2. Germline V gene data show CDR1 as MNHEY and CDR2 as SVGEGT. The CDR3 contains 16 residues. V lost 8 bases to trimming and J lost 1 base; unmatched junction nucleotides: 10. The CDR3 loop reads CASFPVVAGSYNEQFF. The CDR3 DNA reads TGTGCCAGCTTTCCTGTGGTAGCGGGGTCCTACAATGAGCAGTTCTTC.

This clonotype showed up just a few times. V usage is TRBV6-6 and J usage is TRBJ2-7, with D unresolved. The CDR3 is 13 amino acids. Trimming removed 2 bases at V and 3 bases at J, with 8 bases between. The germline V gene has CDR1 MNHNY and CDR2 SVGAGI (reference sequence). CDR3 in DNA: TGTGCCAGCAGTTACCTCCACGGCTACGAGCAGTACGTC. Protein sequence: CASSYLHGYEQYV.

The chain is built from TRBV6-5 and TRBJ1-5; D ambiguous. Deletions cut 0 bases from V and 0 bases from J, with 12 bases between. The CDR3 runs to 17 residues. Germline V CDR1 and CDR2: MNHEY, SVGAGI. The CDR3 loop is CASSYSADGYSNQPQHF. The CDR3 bases are TGTGCCAGCAGTTACTCGGCGGACGGTTATAGCAATCAGCCCCAGCATTTT.

The chain uses TRBV7-2 and TRBJ2-1, with D perhaps TRBD2 (7 bases). The ends were cut back, 5 bases at V and 0 bases at J, with 11 bases in the middle. Germline V gene sequence: CDR1 SGHTA, CDR2 FQGNSA. The CDR3 loop spans 15 amino acids. The CDR3 DNA is TGTGCCAGCAGCGCCGGGGGGCTCTCCTACAATGAGCAGTTCTTC. As protein: CASSAGGLSYNEQFF.

The chain recombines TRBV20-1 with TRBJ1-1, with a possible D match to TRBD1 (6 bases). CDR3 length: 14 amino acids. CDR1 and CDR2 (germline): DFQATT, SNEGSKA (reference sequence). Trimming removed 3 bases from V and 6 bases from J, with 17 bases in between. CDR3 nucleotide sequence: TGCAGTGCTAGTTGGGGGGCGAATAGCGCTGAAGCTTTCTTT. It codes for CSASWGANSAEAFF.